The rows below give T cell receptor beta chains drawn from one sample of a study of long-term antiretroviral therapy in people with HIV. Clones were read by immunoSEQ multiplex PCR, and TCRdb kept only the in-frame ones, dropping some. The sample carries around 30,000 clones, less than 85% recorded once. The sample was unsorted PBMCs, taken 2.3 years after starting antiretroviral therapy. The receptors shown here come from a man between 35 and 55 years old with HIV. Both conserved end residues are part of each CDR3. Each record gives: CDR3 length, J gene, V gene, clone size, D gene, CDR3 protein, CDR3 DNA. D genes are given only for firm matches. The listing skips clone size in some rows; elsewhere it reads once, few, many or a size class.

17 | TRBJ2-5 | TRBV13 | NA | TRBD1 | CASSSRQDRHLQETQYF | TGTGCCAGCAGCTCCCGCCAGGACAGGCACCTCCAAGAGACCCAGTACTTC
16 | TRBJ2-1 | TRBV11-2 | few | NA | CASSLDPLASYNEQFF | TGTGCCAGCAGCTTAGATCCCCTAGCGTCCTACAATGAGCAGTTCTTC
14 | TRBJ2-1 | TRBV2 | NA | TRBD1 | CASSDRTGGREQFF | TGTGCCAGCAGTGACCGGACAGGGGGCCGGGAGCAGTTCTTC
14 | TRBJ1-1 | TRBV10-3 | NA | NA | CAIRSGRVGTEAFF | TGTGCCATCAGGAGCGGCAGGGTGGGCACTGAAGCTTTCTTT
20 | TRBJ2-3 | TRBV4-2 | NA | TRBD2 | CASSLSGTSGGDRRTDTQYF | TGTGCCAGCAGCCTCTCCGGGACTAGCGGGGGGGATCGGCGCACAGATACGCAGTATTTT
12 | TRBJ1-2 | TRBV5-5 | NA | NA | CASIRPGEGYTF | TGTGCCAGCATCCGCCCAGGGGAAGGCTACACCTTC
14 | TRBJ1-2 | TRBV19 | NA | NA | CASSMAGRGYGYTF | TGTGCCAGTAGTATGGCAGGGAGGGGATATGGCTACACCTTC
17 | TRBJ1-5 | TRBV19 | few | NA | CASSRRGGRYSNQPQHF | TGTGCCAGTAGCCGAAGGGGCGGCAGATATAGCAATCAGCCCCAGCATTTT
17 | TRBJ2-1 | TRBV11-2 | NA | TRBD2 | CASSLEGGLAWGNEQFF | TGTGCCAGCAGCTTAGAAGGGGGACTAGCGTGGGGCAATGAGCAGTTCTTC
14 | TRBJ2-7 | TRBV19 | NA | TRBD1 | CASSMGTATYEQYF | TGTGCCAGTAGTATGGGGACAGCGACCTACGAGCAGTACTTC
14 | TRBJ2-7 | TRBV11-2 | NA | NA | CASRKSGGPYEQYF | TGTGCCAGCAGAAAAAGTGGGGGACCCTACGAGCAGTACTTC
15 | TRBJ2-3 | TRBV7-9 | once | NA | CASSLTGSGTDTQYF | TGTGCCAGCAGCTTAACAGGGTCGGGCACAGATACGCAGTATTTT
15 | TRBJ2-2 | TRBV7-9 | NA | NA | CASSLEGESTGELFF | TGTGCCAGCAGCTTAGAGGGGGAAAGCACCGGGGAGCTGTTTTTT
13 | TRBJ1-2 | TRBV6-5 | NA | NA | CASRGDKGENYTF | TGTGCCAGCAGAGGGGACAAAGGGGAGAACTACACCTTC
16 | TRBJ2-1 | TRBV7-9 | NA | TRBD2 | CASSRTSGVGYNEQFF | TGTGCCAGCAGCCGGACTAGCGGGGTGGGATACAATGAGCAGTTCTTC
16 | TRBJ1-1 | TRBV6-8 | NA | NA | CASSYSHRLLNTEAFF | TGTGCCAGCAGTTACTCACACAGACTGCTGAACACTGAAGCTTTCTTT
14 | TRBJ2-5 | TRBV18 | NA | TRBD2 | CASSRRGTDETQYF | TGTGCCAGCTCACGGCGGGGGACGGACGAGACCCAGTACTTC
12 | TRBJ2-7 | TRBV10-3 | NA | NA | CAIRDGSYEQYF | TGTGCCATCAGGGACGGCTCCTACGAGCAGTACTTC
16 | TRBJ1-4 | TRBV6-7 | NA | TRBD1 | CASSPNPGQGGEKLFF | TGTGCCAGCAGTCCGAATCCGGGACAGGGGGGAGAAAAACTGTTTTTT
13 | TRBJ2-5 | TRBV5-6 | NA | NA | CASSFDRQETQYF | TGTGCCAGCAGCTTTGACAGGCAAGAGACCCAGTACTTC
17 | TRBJ2-2 | TRBV5-1 | few | TRBD1 | CASSQILTGGNTGELFF | TGCGCCAGCAGCCAAATTTTGACAGGGGGCAACACCGGGGAGCTGTTTTTT
14 | TRBJ2-5 | TRBV7-8 | NA | NA | CASSPFLSQETQYF | TGTGCCAGCAGCCCTTTCTTGTCCCAAGAGACCCAGTACTTC
14 | TRBJ2-7 | TRBV11-2 | NA | NA | CASSLGDASYEQYF | TGTGCCAGCAGCTTAGGGGACGCATCCTACGAGCAGTACTTC
15 | TRBJ2-3 | TRBV5-1 | NA | NA | CASSLVHGRTDTQYF | TGCGCCAGCAGCTTGGTTCACGGGCGCACAGATACGCAGTATTTT
15 | TRBJ1-5 | TRBV7-8 | once | NA | CASSLERSGTQPQHF | TGTGCCAGCAGCTTAGAGCGGTCAGGTACCCAGCCCCAGCATTTT
16 | TRBJ1-4 | TRBV5-1 | NA | NA | CASSKQGLATNEKLFF | TGCGCCAGCAGCAAACAGGGACTTGCAACTAATGAAAAACTGTTTTTT
14 | TRBJ1-2 | TRBV5-4 | few | NA | CASSLDGGSYGYTF | TGTGCCAGCAGCTTGGACGGGGGCAGCTATGGCTACACCTTC
13 | TRBJ2-7 | TRBV7-2 | NA | NA | CASSSLRGSEQYF | TGTGCCAGCAGCTCCCTCCGGGGGAGCGAGCAGTACTTC
14 | TRBJ1-2 | TRBV2 | NA | TRBD1 | CASRMPGQGYGYTF | TGTGCCAGCAGGATGCCCGGACAGGGCTATGGCTACACCTTC
14 | TRBJ2-7 | TRBV6-5 | NA | NA | CASRPLEGRGEQYF | TGTGCCAGCAGGCCATTAGAGGGCCGGGGCGAGCAGTACTTC
12 | TRBJ1-5 | TRBV19 | NA | NA | CASSIGVQPQHF | TGTGCCAGTAGTATAGGGGTACAGCCCCAGCATTTT
14 | TRBJ2-7 | TRBV13 | NA | NA | CASSRGEGLNEQYF | TGTGCCAGCAGCCGCGGTGAGGGCCTTAACGAGCAGTACTTC
11 | TRBJ1-2 | TRBV29-1 | NA | NA | CSVEPGRDYTF | TGCAGCGTTGAACCAGGGAGGGACTACACCTTC
15 | TRBJ2-1 | TRBV30 | NA | NA | CAWSVLLNPGNEQFF | TGTGCCTGGAGTGTACTGCTCAACCCCGGGAATGAGCAGTTCTTC
13 | TRBJ2-7 | TRBV11-2 | NA | TRBD2 | CASSLGTSTEQYF | TGTGCCAGCAGCTTAGGGACTAGCACCGAGCAGTACTTC
16 | TRBJ2-2 | TRBV7-3 | few | NA | CASSLYLGAGTGELFF | TGTGCCAGCAGCTTATATTTGGGGGCCGGGACCGGGGAGCTGTTTTTT
15 | TRBJ2-5 | TRBV7-3 | NA | NA | CASSSSGRIGETQYF | TGTGCCAGCAGCTCCTCAGGGCGGATAGGAGAGACCCAGTACTTC
13 | TRBJ1-2 | TRBV7-9 | NA | NA | CASSLPAGYGYTF | TGTGCCAGCAGCTTACCCGCTGGCTATGGCTACACCTTC
16 | TRBJ2-1 | TRBV2 | NA | TRBD2 | CASSSLTSGNYNEQFF | TGTGCCAGCAGTAGCTTGACTAGCGGGAACTACAATGAGCAGTTCTTC